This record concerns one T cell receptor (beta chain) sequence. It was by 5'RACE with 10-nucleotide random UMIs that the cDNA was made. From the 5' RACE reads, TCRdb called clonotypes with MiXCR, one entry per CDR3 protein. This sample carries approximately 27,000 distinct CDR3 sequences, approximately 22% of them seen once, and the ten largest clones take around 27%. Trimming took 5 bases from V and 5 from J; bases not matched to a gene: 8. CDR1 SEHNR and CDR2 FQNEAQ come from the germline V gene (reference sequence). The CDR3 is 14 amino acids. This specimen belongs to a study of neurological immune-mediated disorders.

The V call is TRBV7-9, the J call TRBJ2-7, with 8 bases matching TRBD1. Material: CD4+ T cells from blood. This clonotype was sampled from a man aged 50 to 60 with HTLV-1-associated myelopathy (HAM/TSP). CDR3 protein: CASSVRTGRDEQYF. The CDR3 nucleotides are TGTGCCAGCAGCGTAAGGACAGGGCGGGACGAGCAGTACTTC.